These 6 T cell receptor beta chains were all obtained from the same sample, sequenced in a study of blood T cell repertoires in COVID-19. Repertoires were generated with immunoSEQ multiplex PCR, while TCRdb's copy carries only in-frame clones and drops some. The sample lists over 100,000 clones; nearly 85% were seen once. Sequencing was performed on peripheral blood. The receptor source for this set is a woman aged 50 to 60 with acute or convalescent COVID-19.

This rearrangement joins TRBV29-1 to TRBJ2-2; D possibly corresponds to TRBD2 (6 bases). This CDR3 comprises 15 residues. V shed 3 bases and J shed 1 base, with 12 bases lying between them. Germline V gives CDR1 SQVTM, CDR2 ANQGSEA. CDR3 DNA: TGCAGCGTTGATCCAGGGAGGCGGAACACCGGGGAGCTGTTTTTT. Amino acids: CSVDPGRRNTGELFF.

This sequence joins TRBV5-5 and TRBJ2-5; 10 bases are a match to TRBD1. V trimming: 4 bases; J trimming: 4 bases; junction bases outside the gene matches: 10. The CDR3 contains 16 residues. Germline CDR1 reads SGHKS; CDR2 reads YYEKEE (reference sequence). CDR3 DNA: TGTGCCAGCAGCCTGGGATGGGGACAGGGGACAGAGACCCAGTACTTC. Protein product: CASSLGWGQGTETQYF.

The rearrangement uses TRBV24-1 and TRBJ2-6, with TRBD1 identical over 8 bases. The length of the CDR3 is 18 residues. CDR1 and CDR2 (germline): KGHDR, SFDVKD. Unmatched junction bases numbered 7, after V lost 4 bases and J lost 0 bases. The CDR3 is CATSESTGTGSGANVLTF. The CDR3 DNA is TGTGCCACCAGTGAGTCCACCGGGACAGGCTCTGGGGCCAACGTCCTGACTTTC.

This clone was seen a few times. CDR3 DNA: TGTGCCAGCAGCACTCAAGCGGGCTCACCCCTCCACTTT. Translating gives CASSTQAGSPLHF. The gene calls are TRBV7-3 and TRBJ1-6, with D unclear. The CDR3 is 13 residues long. The V end was cut by 5 bases, the J end by 10 bases, with 12 bases between. The germline V gene has CDR1 SGHTA and CDR2 FQGTGA.

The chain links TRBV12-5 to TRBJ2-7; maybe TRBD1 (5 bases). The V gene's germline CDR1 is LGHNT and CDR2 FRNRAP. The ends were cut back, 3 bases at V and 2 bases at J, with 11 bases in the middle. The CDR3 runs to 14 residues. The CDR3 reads CASGLARAPYEQYF. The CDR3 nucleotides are TGTGCTAGTGGTTTAGCCAGGGCCCCCTACGAGCAGTACTTC.

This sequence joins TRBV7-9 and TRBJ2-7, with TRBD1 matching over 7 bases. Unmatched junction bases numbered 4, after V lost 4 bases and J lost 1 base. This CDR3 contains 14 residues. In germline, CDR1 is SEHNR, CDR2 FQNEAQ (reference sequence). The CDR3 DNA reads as TGTGCCAGCAGCTCGTGGACAGGATCCTACGAGCAGTACTTC. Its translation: CASSSWTGSYEQYF.